One T cell receptor (beta chain) is described in this entry. Its target is not known. This sample stems from a study of T-cell memory formation after mild COVID-19. In the study overall: Each donor largely had its own TCR clusters. General study results and limits: A balance of CD4 and CD8 characterized clones contracting day 15 to 85, whereas later expanders leaned CD4+. SARS-CoV-2 specificity of second-wave clones peaking day 37 was unconfirmed. CD4+ contracting clones were found mainly in CM and EM, and CD8+ ones in EMRA.

The CDR3 has 15 amino acids. Germline CDR1 reads SGHDN; CDR2 reads FVKESK. V lost 4 bases and J lost 5, with 17 bases in between. TCRdb fed the 5' RACE reads into MiXCR, producing one record per CDR3 protein. The sample lists around 530,000 distinct CDR3 sequences, roughly 22% occurring once. This chain connects TRBV14 to TRBJ1-1; perhaps TRBD1 as D (5 bases). The sequence was collected from an adult woman who had mild COVID-19 (a few samples of this study predate the infection). Cell type and time point are not known. The sample was PBMCs or a T cell subset sorted from them (not recorded which). The CDR3 coding sequence is TGTGCCAGCAGCCTCCTACCTCCGGGGCAGACTGAAGCTTTCTTT. Its protein product is CASSLLPPGQTEAFF.